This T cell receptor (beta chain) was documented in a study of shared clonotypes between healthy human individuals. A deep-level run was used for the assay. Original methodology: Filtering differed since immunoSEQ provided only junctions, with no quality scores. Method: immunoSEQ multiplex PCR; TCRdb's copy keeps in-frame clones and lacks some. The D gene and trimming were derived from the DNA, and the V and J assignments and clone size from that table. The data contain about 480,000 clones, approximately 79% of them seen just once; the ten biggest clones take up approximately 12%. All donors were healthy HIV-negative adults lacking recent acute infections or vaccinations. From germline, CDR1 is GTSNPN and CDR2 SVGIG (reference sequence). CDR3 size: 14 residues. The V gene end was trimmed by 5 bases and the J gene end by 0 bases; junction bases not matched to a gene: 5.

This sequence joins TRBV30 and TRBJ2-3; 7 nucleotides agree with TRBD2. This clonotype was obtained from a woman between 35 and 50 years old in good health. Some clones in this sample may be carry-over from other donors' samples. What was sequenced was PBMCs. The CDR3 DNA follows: TGTGCCTGGGGTGGGACTACAAGCACAGATACGCAGTATTTT. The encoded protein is CAWGGTTSTDTQYF.